The rows below give T cell receptor beta chains drawn from one sample of a study of blood T cell repertoires in COVID-19. Repertoires were generated with immunoSEQ multiplex PCR, while TCRdb's copy carries only in-frame clones and drops some. There are about 180,000 clones in the sample; over 70% occur only once, and about 5% lies in the top ten. Sequencing was done on a sample of PBMCs or T cells enriched from blood (not recorded which). The receptors were sampled from a woman aged 35 to 49 with acute COVID-19. CDR3s include the opening cysteine and the closing phenylalanine or tryptophan. The D gene is left open where the match is weak. Part of the rows lack a size; the others show once, few, many or a class for expanded clones.

size: .
D: .
length: 15
J: TRBJ2-1
V: TRBV6-4
DNA: TGTGCCAGCAGTGCTCGGTGGAGCTCCTACAATGAGCAGTTCTTC
CDR3: CASSARWSSYNEQFF

size: .
D: .
length: 14
J: TRBJ2-7
V: TRBV5-1
DNA: TGCGCCAGCAGCTTGGGAAGCGGCTCTTACGAGCAGTACTTC
CDR3: CASSLGSGSYEQYF

size: .
D: .
length: 14
J: TRBJ1-3
V: TRBV12-5
DNA: TGTGCTAGTGGTTTGGATACAGGGAGAAACACCATATATTTT
CDR3: CASGLDTGRNTIYF

size: .
D: .
length: 14
J: TRBJ1-3
V: TRBV19
DNA: TGTGCCAGTAGGGCAGACAGCTCTGGAAACACCATATATTTT
CDR3: CASRADSSGNTIYF

size: .
D: TRBD2
length: 17
J: TRBJ2-1
V: TRBV4-1
DNA: TGCGCCAGCAGCCCAGATGCCCGAGCGGGAGTTGGGAATGAGCAGTTCTTC
CDR3: CASSPDARAGVGNEQFF

size: few
D: TRBD2
length: 14
J: TRBJ2-1
V: TRBV4-1
DNA: TGCGCCAGCGCCCAGCGGGGGGGATACAATGAGCAGTTCTTC
CDR3: CASAQRGGYNEQFF

size: once
D: TRBD1
length: 15
J: TRBJ2-7
V: TRBV27
DNA: TGTGCCAGCAGTTCGGAAAGGGACAGATCCTACGAGCAGTACTTC
CDR3: CASSSERDRSYEQYF

size: .
D: .
length: 11
J: TRBJ2-5
V: TRBV29-1
DNA: TGCAGCGCCACTCAAAGCGAGACCCAGTACTTC
CDR3: CSATQSETQYF

size: .
D: TRBD1
length: 16
J: TRBJ2-1
V: TRBV13
DNA: TGTGCCAGCAGCCCGCGGACAGGGGGCGCCACCAATGAGCAGTTCTTC
CDR3: CASSPRTGGATNEQFF

size: .
D: .
length: 13
J: TRBJ1-2
V: TRBV30
DNA: TGTGCCTGCCAGGAGGTGGCATACTATGGCTACACCTTC
CDR3: CACQEVAYYGYTF

size: .
D: .
length: 14
J: TRBJ2-1
V: TRBV7-9
DNA: TGTGCCAGCAGCTTCGCGGCCTCCTACAATGAGCAGTTCTTC
CDR3: CASSFAASYNEQFF

size: .
D: TRBD2
length: 13
J: TRBJ2-1
V: TRBV2
DNA: TGTGCCAGCAGTGTTCAAGCGGGGGATGAGCAGTTCTTC
CDR3: CASSVQAGDEQFF

size: .
D: .
length: 15
J: TRBJ2-1
V: TRBV2
DNA: TGTGCCAGCAGTGAAACCCTCGGGATCTACAATGAGCAGTTCTTC
CDR3: CASSETLGIYNEQFF

size: .
D: TRBD1
length: 11
J: TRBJ1-2
V: TRBV29-1
DNA: TGCAGCGTTGAGACAGGGTATGGCTACACCTTC
CDR3: CSVETGYGYTF

size: .
D: TRBD1
length: 13
J: TRBJ1-2
V: TRBV2
DNA: TGTGCCAGCAGTGGAACAGGGGGTCATGGCTACACCTTC
CDR3: CASSGTGGHGYTF

size: .
D: .
length: 19
J: TRBJ2-7
V: TRBV15
DNA: TGTGCCACCAGCACCTCACGAGCTACTAGCCTTCAGAGCTCCTACGAGCAGTACTTC
CDR3: CATSTSRATSLQSSYEQYF

size: .
D: .
length: 17
J: TRBJ2-2
V: TRBV14
DNA: TGTGCCAGCAGCCAAGATATTGGACTGGCGAACACCGGGGAGCTGTTTTTT
CDR3: CASSQDIGLANTGELFF

size: .
D: TRBD2
length: 15
J: TRBJ2-1
V: TRBV5-1
DNA: TGCGCCAGCACTCAGGGACTAGCGGGAGACGGTGAGCAGTTCTTC
CDR3: CASTQGLAGDGEQFF

size: .
D: TRBD1
length: 15
J: TRBJ2-7
V: TRBV4-1
DNA: TGCGCCAGCAGCCCCCAAGGGACAGGGGGCGACGAGCAGTACTTC
CDR3: CASSPQGTGGDEQYF

size: once
D: .
length: 15
J: TRBJ1-3
V: TRBV9
DNA: TGTGCCAGCAGTCCGACAGCCCAAGTCGGAAACACCATATATTTT
CDR3: CASSPTAQVGNTIYF

size: few
D: .
length: 16
J: TRBJ2-4
V: TRBV19
DNA: TGTGCCAGTAGTATAAGCGGGCCACTAGCCAAAAACATTCAGTACTTC
CDR3: CASSISGPLAKNIQYF

size: .
D: .
length: 14
J: TRBJ1-4
V: TRBV25-1
DNA: TGTGCCAGCACCGGAAGAGGGGGTAATGAAAAACTGTTTTTT
CDR3: CASTGRGGNEKLFF

size: .
D: .
length: 15
J: TRBJ1-2
V: TRBV15
DNA: TGTGCCACCAGCAGAGATCCCGGCGGGGACTATGGCTACACCTTC
CDR3: CATSRDPGGDYGYTF

size: few
D: .
length: 14
J: TRBJ1-5
V: TRBV4-1
DNA: TGCGCCAGCAGCCCTTTCATGGGGCATCAGCCCCAGCATTTT
CDR3: CASSPFMGHQPQHF

size: few
D: .
length: 15
J: TRBJ2-3
V: TRBV30
DNA: TGTGCCTGGAGTATTAGTGGTATCGAGGCAGATACGCAGTATTTT
CDR3: CAWSISGIEADTQYF

size: .
D: .
length: 14
J: TRBJ1-1
V: TRBV28
DNA: TGTGCCAGCAGTCTAATCCAGGGTAGCACTGAAGCTTTCTTT
CDR3: CASSLIQGSTEAFF

size: .
D: .
length: 14
J: TRBJ2-5
V: TRBV11-2
DNA: TGTGCCAGCAGCTTAGATCGCGGGCAAGGGCCCCAGTACTTC
CDR3: CASSLDRGQGPQYF

size: .
D: .
length: 12
J: TRBJ1-2
V: TRBV5-1
DNA: TGCGCCAGCAGCTTACGGGGTGATGGCTACACCTTC
CDR3: CASSLRGDGYTF

size: .
D: TRBD1
length: 15
J: TRBJ2-2
V: TRBV19
DNA: TGTGCCAGTTGGGACAGGGGGCGATTGGGCGGGGAGCTGTTTTTT
CDR3: CASWDRGRLGGELFF

size: .
D: TRBD2
length: 14
J: TRBJ2-5
V: TRBV11-3
DNA: TGTGCCAGCAGCTCGGGACTAGCGGGAGTGGCCCAGTACTTC
CDR3: CASSSGLAGVAQYF

size: .
D: TRBD2
length: 15
J: TRBJ2-1
V: TRBV5-1
DNA: TGCGCCAGCAGCTTTCTAGCGGGAAGCAACAATGAGCAGTTCTTC
CDR3: CASSFLAGSNNEQFF

size: .
D: TRBD2
length: 17
J: TRBJ2-2
V: TRBV5-1
DNA: TGCGCCAGCAGCTTGCTTAACCTAGCGGGAGGAACCGGGGAGCTGTTTTTT
CDR3: CASSLLNLAGGTGELFF

size: .
D: .
length: 16
J: TRBJ1-2
V: TRBV7-9
DNA: TGTGCCAGCAGCTTAATATTTGCAGGGAATAACTATGGCTACACCTTC
CDR3: CASSLIFAGNNYGYTF

size: many
D: TRBD1
length: 14
J: TRBJ1-6
V: TRBV5-5
DNA: TGTGCCAGCAGCCAGGACAGGGGAAATTCACCCCTCCACTTT
CDR3: CASSQDRGNSPLHF

size: .
D: .
length: 11
J: TRBJ1-1
V: TRBV5-6
DNA: TGTGCCAGCAGCTTATCCAGTGAAGCTTTCTTT
CDR3: CASSLSSEAFF

size: once
D: TRBD2
length: 14
J: TRBJ2-1
V: TRBV2
DNA: TGTGCCAGCACCGGGACTAGGGGGGTCAATGAGCAGTTCTTC
CDR3: CASTGTRGVNEQFF

size: .
D: TRBD1
length: 12
J: TRBJ1-2
V: TRBV12-3/TRBV12-4
DNA: TGTGCCAGCAGTGGGACAGGGAGTGGCTACACCTTC
CDR3: CASSGTGSGYTF

size: .
D: .
length: 14
J: TRBJ1-3
V: TRBV11-2
DNA: TGTGCCAGCAGCTTAGCACTCTCTGGAAACACCATATATTTT
CDR3: CASSLALSGNTIYF

size: few
D: .
length: 15
J: TRBJ2-6
V: TRBV19
DNA: TGTGCCAGTAGTCCAGGACACTCTGGGGCCAACGTCCTGACTTTC
CDR3: CASSPGHSGANVLTF

size: .
D: .
length: 10
J: TRBJ1-1
V: TRBV28
DNA: TGTGCCAGCAGTGGACGACAGGCTTTCTTT
CDR3: CASSGRQAFF

size: .
D: .
length: 11
J: TRBJ2-7
V: TRBV5-1
DNA: TGCGCCAGCACTCACAGGGAGAAGCAGTACTTC
CDR3: CASTHREKQYF

size: .
D: .
length: 16
J: TRBJ1-6
V: TRBV4-2
DNA: TGTGCCAGCAGCCAAGTGCAGGGCAGCCCTAATTCACCCCTCCACTTT
CDR3: CASSQVQGSPNSPLHF

size: few
D: TRBD2
length: 16
J: TRBJ2-1
V: TRBV7-9
DNA: TGTGCCAGCAGCTTAGCCGCTAGCGGGAGAGGCAATGAGCAGTTCTTC
CDR3: CASSLAASGRGNEQFF

size: .
D: TRBD1
length: 14
J: TRBJ1-1
V: TRBV7-9
DNA: TGTGCCAGCAGCCGGGACAGCTTGAACACTGAAGCTTTCTTT
CDR3: CASSRDSLNTEAFF

size: .
D: TRBD1
length: 13
J: TRBJ1-5
V: TRBV6-6
DNA: TGTGCCACTGGACAGGGGGACAATCAGCCCCAGCATTTT
CDR3: CATGQGDNQPQHF

size: .
D: .
length: 18
J: TRBJ2-7
V: TRBV4-1
DNA: TGCGCCAGCAGCCAATTGGTGTCTAGCCAAAAGAGCTCCTACGAGCAGTACTTC
CDR3: CASSQLVSSQKSSYEQYF

size: .
D: TRBD1
length: 21
J: TRBJ2-7
V: TRBV3-1/TRBV3-2
DNA: TGTGCCAGCAGCCAAGATCACCTAGTCCCGGGACAGGGGACACCCTCCTACGAGCAGTACTTC
CDR3: CASSQDHLVPGQGTPSYEQYF

size: .
D: TRBD2
length: 14
J: TRBJ2-1
V: TRBV2
DNA: TGTGCCAGCAGAGCCGGGACTAGCGGCAATGAGCAGTTCTTC
CDR3: CASRAGTSGNEQFF

size: .
D: TRBD2
length: 16
J: TRBJ2-1
V: TRBV7-8
DNA: TGTGCCAGCAGCCCGCAGGGGACTAGCGGCTACAATGAGCAGTTCTTC
CDR3: CASSPQGTSGYNEQFF

size: .
D: TRBD2
length: 14
J: TRBJ2-3
V: TRBV7-8
DNA: TGTGCCAGCAGTTGGGCGGGGGGCACAGATACGCAGTATTTT
CDR3: CASSWAGGTDTQYF

size: medium-sized
D: .
length: 13
J: TRBJ1-3
V: TRBV5-1
DNA: TGCGCCAGCACCGATCTAACTGGAAACACCATATATTTT
CDR3: CASTDLTGNTIYF

size: few
D: TRBD2
length: 15
J: TRBJ2-3
V: TRBV11-3
DNA: TGTGCCAGCAGCTCGAGACTAGCCCCCACAGATACGCAGTATTTT
CDR3: CASSSRLAPTDTQYF

size: .
D: TRBD2
length: 13
J: TRBJ2-1
V: TRBV6-6
DNA: TGTGCCACACTGACTAGCGGGAGTACTGAGCAGTTCTTC
CDR3: CATLTSGSTEQFF

size: .
D: TRBD1
length: 15
J: TRBJ1-2
V: TRBV14
DNA: TGTGCCAGCAGCCAAGTTGGGACAGGGGGCTCTGGCTACACCTTC
CDR3: CASSQVGTGGSGYTF

size: few
D: TRBD2
length: 17
J: TRBJ2-2
V: TRBV9
DNA: TGTGCCAGCAGCACCCGGACTAGCGGGAGAAACACCGGGGAGCTGTTTTTT
CDR3: CASSTRTSGRNTGELFF

size: once
D: .
length: 12
J: TRBJ2-3
V: TRBV5-4
DNA: TGTGCCAGCAGTTCACTAGTTGATACGCAGTATTTT
CDR3: CASSSLVDTQYF

size: few
D: TRBD2
length: 15
J: TRBJ2-3
V: TRBV11-3
DNA: TGTGCCAGCAGCCTTAGCGGGACGTACACAGATACGCAGTATTTT
CDR3: CASSLSGTYTDTQYF

size: .
D: TRBD1
length: 18
J: TRBJ2-2
V: TRBV18
DNA: TGTGCCAGCTCAACGACCTCCGGGACAGGGGGCTTAACCGGGGAGCTGTTTTTT
CDR3: CASSTTSGTGGLTGELFF

size: .
D: .
length: 15
J: TRBJ1-5
V: TRBV5-1
DNA: TGCGCCAGCAGCTTGGGGTCGAGCGCCAATCAGCCCCAGCATTTT
CDR3: CASSLGSSANQPQHF